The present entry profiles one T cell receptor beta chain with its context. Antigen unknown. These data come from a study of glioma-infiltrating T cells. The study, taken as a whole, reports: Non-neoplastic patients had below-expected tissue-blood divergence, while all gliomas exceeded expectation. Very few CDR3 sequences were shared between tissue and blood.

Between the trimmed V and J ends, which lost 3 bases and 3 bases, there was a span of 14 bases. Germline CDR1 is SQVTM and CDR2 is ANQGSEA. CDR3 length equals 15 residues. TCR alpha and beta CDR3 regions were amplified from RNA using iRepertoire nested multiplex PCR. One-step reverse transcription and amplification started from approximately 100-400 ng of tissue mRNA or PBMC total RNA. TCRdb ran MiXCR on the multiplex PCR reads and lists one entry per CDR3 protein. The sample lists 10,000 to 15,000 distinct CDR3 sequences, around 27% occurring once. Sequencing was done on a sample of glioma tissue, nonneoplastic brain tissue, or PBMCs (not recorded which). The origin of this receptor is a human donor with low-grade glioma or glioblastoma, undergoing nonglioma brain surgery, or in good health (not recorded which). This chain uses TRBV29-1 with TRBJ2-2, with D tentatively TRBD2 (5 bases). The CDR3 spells CSVDWSGADTGELFF. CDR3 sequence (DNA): TGCAGCGTTGATTGGAGCGGAGCCGACACCGGGGAGCTGTTTTTT.